Presented here are 11 T cell receptor beta chains from one specimen sequenced in a study of identical twins. TCRdb independently ran MiXCR on the 5' RACE reads; one entry per CDR3 protein. The sample lists approximately 500,000 distinct CDR3 sequences; around 24% were seen once. These data also formed part of another study, on T cells expressing NK-cell markers.

The sequenced material came from CD4+ T cells sorted from blood. These receptors came from a woman aged 18-35 years in good health.

This clonotype was found a few times. V and J are TRBV5-1 and TRBJ2-5; D not certain. The CDR3 runs 14 residues. Trimming cost V 0 bases and J 3 bases, with 9 bases left between them. CDR1 and CDR2 from the germline V gene are SGHRS and YFSETQ. The CDR3 nucleotides read TGCGCCAGCAGCTTGGCCCCGAAGAAAGAGACCCAGTACTTC. It codes for CASSLAPKKETQYF.

This clonotype has just a few counts. This rearrangement joins TRBV12-3 or TRBV12-4 to TRBJ2-1, with a weak D call TRBD1 (7 bases). V lost 7 bases and J lost 0, with 16 bases in between. The CDR3 contains 16 residues. CDR3 nucleotide sequence: TGTGCCAGCACTCCCAGGGGGGCGGACTCCTACAATGAGCAGTTCTTC. This sequence encodes CASTPRGADSYNEQFF.

The chain couples TRBV6-6 to TRBJ1-1; no definite D call. Germline lookup yields CDR1 MNHNY and CDR2 SVGAGI (reference sequence). The CDR3 length is 13 residues. V was clipped by 6 bases and J by 4 bases, with 12 bases between them. This chain's CDR3 is CASRTPLFTEAFF. CDR3 in DNA: TGTGCCAGCAGGACTCCATTATTCACTGAAGCTTTCTTT.

This clonotype was seen many times. The genes are TRBV20-1 and TRBJ1-6; no reliable D call. Per germline, CDR1 DFQATT and CDR2 SNEGSKA (reference sequence). The V gene lost 0 bases and the J gene lost 0 bases, with 9 bases spanning the gap. The CDR3 covers 16 residues. The CDR3 spells CSAREPGVSYNSPLHF. The DNA of the CDR3 is TGCAGTGCTAGAGAGCCTGGGGTCTCCTATAATTCACCCCTCCACTTT.

This clonotype was seen more than once but under ten times. The chain uses TRBV6-2 or TRBV6-3 and TRBJ2-1, with 8 bases lining up with TRBD2. The germline V gene encodes CDR1 MNHEY and CDR2 SVGEGT. The CDR3 is 15 amino acids. V lost 3 bases to trimming and J lost 7 bases; unmatched junction nucleotides: 8. This CDR3 reads CASSYVSGGINEQFF. For the CDR3, the DNA is TGTGCCAGCAGTTATGTAAGCGGGGGCATAAATGAGCAGTTCTTC.

The chain employs TRBV7-2 and TRBJ2-7, with TRBD1 as a possible D gene (5 bases). The length of the CDR3 is 15 residues. Germline CDR1 SGHTA, CDR2 FQGNSA. V was cut by 5 bases and J by 0 bases, with 14 bases left in between. The chain's CDR3 is CASSPSQETSYEQYF. CDR3 nucleotides: TGTGCCAGCAGCCCATCACAGGAGACCTCCTACGAGCAGTACTTC.

A few counts support this clonotype. This sequence joins TRBV7-9 and TRBJ2-7; 9 positions agree with TRBD1. CDR1 and CDR2 from the germline V gene are SEHNR and FQNEAQ (reference sequence). This CDR3 is 14 amino acids long. V dropped 3 bases and J dropped 3; count of bases not matched to a gene: 3. CDR3 DNA: TGTGCCAGCAGCTTTACGGACAGGGGCTACGAGCAGTACTTC. Residues: CASSFTDRGYEQYF.

The V and J genes are TRBV6-2 or TRBV6-3 and TRBJ2-1; possible D gene TRBD2, 6 bases. V lost 6 bases and J lost 4, with 16 bases in between. The CDR3 has 15 amino acids. Germline V lookup: CDR1 MNHEY, CDR2 SVGEGT. CDR3 loop: CASRRPLAVYNEQFF. CDR3 nucleotides: TGTGCCAGCAGGAGGCCCTTAGCGGTATACAATGAGCAGTTCTTC.

The gene calls are TRBV11-3 and TRBJ2-6; D unclear. Per the germline V gene, CDR1 is SGHNT and CDR2 is YENEEA. The V gene lost 2 bases and the J gene lost 3 bases, with 11 bases spanning the gap. This CDR3 is built from 16 residues. The CDR3 reads CASSLRLGFGANVLTF. The CDR3 nucleotides are TGTGCCAGCAGCTTAAGGTTGGGTTTTGGGGCCAACGTCCTGACTTTC.

The genes are TRBV20-1 and TRBJ2-3; D remains ambiguous. The V end was cut by 1 base, the J end by 0 bases, with 8 bases between. This CDR3 is built from 14 residues. In germline, CDR1 is DFQATT, CDR2 SNEGSKA (reference sequence). The CDR3 DNA follows: TGCAGTGCTAGAGCAGATACGAGCACAGATACGCAGTATTTT. It yields the protein CSARADTSTDTQYF.

The chain is built from TRBV27 and TRBJ2-6; no clear D. The CDR3 sequence is 15 residues long. V was trimmed by 3 bases and J by 2 bases, leaving 8 bases between them. Looked up from germline, CDR1 is MNHEY and CDR2 is SMNVEV (reference sequence). This chain's CDR3 is CASSFEAAGANVLTF. The DNA for the CDR3 is TGTGCCAGCAGTTTTGAAGCAGCTGGGGCCAACGTCCTGACTTTC.